This T cell receptor beta chain stems from a study of blood T cell repertoires in COVID-19. About the study: Sources were T cells, B-cell-depleted T cells, or PBMCs; the material itself was cDNA or gDNA.

This CDR3 has 14 residues. V was clipped by 1 base and J by 7 bases, with 14 bases between them. Germline CDR1 and CDR2: LGHNA and YSLEER. Authors' data handling: Estimated nucleated cell counts came from reference gene primer amplification. TCRdb's table, derived via immunoSEQ multiplex PCR, lists solely in-frame clones and lacks some. The V and J calls and clone size were taken over from that table, and D and trimming were inferred from the DNA. The table has 94,000 or so clones, 65% to 90% seen once. The V gene is TRBV4-3, the J gene TRBJ2-7; a possible D gene is TRBD2 (7 bases). The sequence was collected from a man in his sixties with acute or convalescent COVID-19. Sequencing input: peripheral blood. The CDR3 nucleotides are TGCGCCAGCAGCCAAGTAGGGGGGGCTCAGGAGCAGTACTTC. Translated, it gives CASSQVGGAQEQYF.